This record covers a single T cell receptor beta chain. Its antigen is still unknown. The CDR3 is 15 residues long. The germline CDR1 and CDR2 sequences are MNHEY and SMNVEV (reference sequence). Trimming left V 7 bases short and J 0 bases short, with 10 bases between. The data originate from a study of beta chain features in type 1 diabetes. At the level of the study: All samples yielded roughly 110 million examined sorted cells. Study-level findings and limits: Diminished insertions and augmented deletions at VDJ junctions characterized type 1 diabetes patients. Among patients with Type 1 diabetes, TCRB CDR3s were moderately but significantly shorter in every one of the four CD4+ subsets.

TCRB transcripts that were expressed got sequenced, as all of the isolated RNA had been reverse transcribed. Method: immunoSEQ multiplex PCR; TCRdb's copy keeps in-frame clones and lacks some. The table includes some 240,000 clones, 15% to 20% detected once. One heparinised draw of blood, averaging around 100 mL, came from each donor. Cell sorting via CD45RO/CCR7/CD25/CD127/CD95/CD27 was performed to obtain CD4+ naive, central memory, regulatory and stem cell-like memory cells. The chain has TRBV27 and TRBJ2-6; no reliable D call. This receptor was obtained from a man between 25 and 39 years old with type 1 diabetes. Material for sequencing was naive CD4+ T cells from blood. The CDR3 region is CASTRSASGANVLTF. The CDR3 DNA sequence: TGTGCCAGCACACGTTCGGCCTCTGGGGCCAACGTCCTGACTTTC.